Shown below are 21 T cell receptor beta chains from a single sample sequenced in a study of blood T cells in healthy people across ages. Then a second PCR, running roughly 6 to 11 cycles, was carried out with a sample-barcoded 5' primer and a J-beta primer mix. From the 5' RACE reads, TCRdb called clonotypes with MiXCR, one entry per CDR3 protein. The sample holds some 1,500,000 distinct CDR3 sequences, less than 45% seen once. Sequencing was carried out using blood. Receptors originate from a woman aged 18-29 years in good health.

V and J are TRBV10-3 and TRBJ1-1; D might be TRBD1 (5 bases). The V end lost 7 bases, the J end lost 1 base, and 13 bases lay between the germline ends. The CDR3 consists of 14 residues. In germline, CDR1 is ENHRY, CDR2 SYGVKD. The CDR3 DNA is TGTGCCATCATCTCGGGACGGGCGAACACTGAAGCTTTCTTT. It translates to CAIISGRANTEAFF.

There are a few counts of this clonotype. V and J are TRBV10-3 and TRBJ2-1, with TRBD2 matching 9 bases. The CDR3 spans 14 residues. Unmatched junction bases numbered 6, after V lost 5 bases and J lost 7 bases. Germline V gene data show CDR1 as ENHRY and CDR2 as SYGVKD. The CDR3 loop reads CAISPAGGRNEQFF. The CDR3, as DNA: TGTGCCATCAGTCCAGCGGGAGGTCGGAATGAGCAGTTCTTC.

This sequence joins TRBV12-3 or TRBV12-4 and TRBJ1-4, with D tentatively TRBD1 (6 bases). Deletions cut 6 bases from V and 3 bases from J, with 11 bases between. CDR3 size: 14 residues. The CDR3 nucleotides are TGTGCCAGCAGCCGGGGGCTTGCTAATGAAAAACTGTTTTTT. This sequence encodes CASSRGLANEKLFF.

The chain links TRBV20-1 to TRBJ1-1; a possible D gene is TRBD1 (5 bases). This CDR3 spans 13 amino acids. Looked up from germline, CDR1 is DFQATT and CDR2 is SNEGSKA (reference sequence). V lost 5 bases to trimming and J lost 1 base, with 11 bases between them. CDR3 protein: CSAPDRPNTEAFF. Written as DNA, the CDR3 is TGCAGTGCTCCCGACAGACCGAACACTGAAGCTTTCTTT.

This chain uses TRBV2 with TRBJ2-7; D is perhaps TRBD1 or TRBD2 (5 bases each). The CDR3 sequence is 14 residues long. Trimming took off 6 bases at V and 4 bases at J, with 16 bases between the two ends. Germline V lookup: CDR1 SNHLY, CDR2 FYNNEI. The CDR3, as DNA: TGTGCCAGCAGAGAGGGGTTTGAGGTATACGAGCAGTACTTC. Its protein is CASREGFEVYEQYF.

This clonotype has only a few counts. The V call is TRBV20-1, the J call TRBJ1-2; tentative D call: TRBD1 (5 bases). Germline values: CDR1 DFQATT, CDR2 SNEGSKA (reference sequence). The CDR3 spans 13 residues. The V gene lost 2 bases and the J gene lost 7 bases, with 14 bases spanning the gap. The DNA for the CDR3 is TGCAGTGCTAGATCAGGGTTACGGGGTGGCTACACCTTC. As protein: CSARSGLRGGYTF.

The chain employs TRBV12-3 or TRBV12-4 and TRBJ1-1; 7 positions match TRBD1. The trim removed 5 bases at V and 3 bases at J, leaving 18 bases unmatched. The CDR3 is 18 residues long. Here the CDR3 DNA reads TGTGCCAGCAGTCCCTCCCCGACAGGGTATCGGTCTTACACTGAAGCTTTCTTT. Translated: CASSPSPTGYRSYTEAFF.

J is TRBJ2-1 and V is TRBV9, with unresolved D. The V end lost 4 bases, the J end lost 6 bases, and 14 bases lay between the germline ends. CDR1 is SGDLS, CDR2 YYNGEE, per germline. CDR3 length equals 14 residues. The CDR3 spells CASSLVPGTNEQFF. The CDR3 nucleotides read TGTGCCAGCAGCCTTGTACCTGGAACCAATGAGCAGTTCTTC.

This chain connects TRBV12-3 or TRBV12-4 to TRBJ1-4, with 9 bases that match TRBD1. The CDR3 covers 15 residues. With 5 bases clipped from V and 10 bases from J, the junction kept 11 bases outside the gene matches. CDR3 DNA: TGTGCCAGCAGTCCAGTACCTACAGGGGGCGGAAAACTGTTTTTT. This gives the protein CASSPVPTGGGKLFF.

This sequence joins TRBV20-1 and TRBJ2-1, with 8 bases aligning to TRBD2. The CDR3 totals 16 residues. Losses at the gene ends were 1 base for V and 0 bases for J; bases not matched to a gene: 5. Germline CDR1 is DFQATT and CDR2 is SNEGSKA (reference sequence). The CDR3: CSARAPLAGSYNEQFF. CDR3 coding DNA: TGCAGTGCTAGAGCTCCCCTAGCGGGCTCCTACAATGAGCAGTTCTTC.

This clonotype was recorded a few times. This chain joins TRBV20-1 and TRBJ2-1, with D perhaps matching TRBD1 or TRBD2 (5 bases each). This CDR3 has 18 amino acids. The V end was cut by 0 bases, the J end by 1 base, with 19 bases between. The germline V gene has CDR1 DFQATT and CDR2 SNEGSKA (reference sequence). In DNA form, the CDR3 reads TGCAGTGCTAGAGATTTCAGCGGAAAAGGGGCGTCCTACAATGAGCAGTTCTTC. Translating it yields CSARDFSGKGASYNEQFF.

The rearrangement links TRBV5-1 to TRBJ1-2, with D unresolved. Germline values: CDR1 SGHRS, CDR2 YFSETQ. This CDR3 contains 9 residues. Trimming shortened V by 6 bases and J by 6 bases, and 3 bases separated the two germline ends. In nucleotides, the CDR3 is TGCGCCAGCATCAATGGCTACACCTTC. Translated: CASINGYTF.

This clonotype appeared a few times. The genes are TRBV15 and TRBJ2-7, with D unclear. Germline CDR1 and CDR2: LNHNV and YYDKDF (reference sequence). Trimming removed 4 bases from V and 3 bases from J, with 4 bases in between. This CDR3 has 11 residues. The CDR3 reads CATSNYYEQYF. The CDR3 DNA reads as TGTGCCACCAGCAACTACTACGAGCAGTACTTC.

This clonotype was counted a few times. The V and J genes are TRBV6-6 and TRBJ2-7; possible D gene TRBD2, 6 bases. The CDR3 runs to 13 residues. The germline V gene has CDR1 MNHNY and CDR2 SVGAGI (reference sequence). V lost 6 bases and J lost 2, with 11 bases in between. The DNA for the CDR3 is TGTGCCAGCAGAGGAGGGCCAGCCTACGAGCAGTACTTC. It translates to CASRGGPAYEQYF.

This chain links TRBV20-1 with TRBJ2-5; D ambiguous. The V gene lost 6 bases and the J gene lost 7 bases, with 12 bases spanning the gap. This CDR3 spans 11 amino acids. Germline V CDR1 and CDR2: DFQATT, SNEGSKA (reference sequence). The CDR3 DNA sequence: TGCAGTGCCGCCTCCGGTTTGACCCAGTACTTC. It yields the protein CSAASGLTQYF.

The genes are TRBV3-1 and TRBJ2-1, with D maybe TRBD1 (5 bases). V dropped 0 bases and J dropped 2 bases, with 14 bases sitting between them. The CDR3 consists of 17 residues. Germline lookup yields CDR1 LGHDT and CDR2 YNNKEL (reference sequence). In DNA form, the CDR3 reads TGTGCCAGCAGCCAAGAAGGGGTTTGGCAAACCTACAATGAGCAGTTCTTC. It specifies CASSQEGVWQTYNEQFF.

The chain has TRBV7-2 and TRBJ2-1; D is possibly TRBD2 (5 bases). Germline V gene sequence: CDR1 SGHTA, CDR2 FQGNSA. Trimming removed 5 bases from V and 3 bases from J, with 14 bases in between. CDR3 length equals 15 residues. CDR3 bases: TGTGCCAGCAGCACGGGATCCCCCATCTACAATGAGCAGTTCTTC. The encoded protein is CASSTGSPIYNEQFF.

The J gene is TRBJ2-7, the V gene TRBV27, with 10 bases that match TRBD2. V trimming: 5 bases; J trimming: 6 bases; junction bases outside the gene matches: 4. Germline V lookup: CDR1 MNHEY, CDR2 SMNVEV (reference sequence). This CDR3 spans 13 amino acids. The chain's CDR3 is CASSSGRASEQYF. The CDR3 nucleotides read TGTGCCAGCAGTAGCGGGAGGGCGTCCGAGCAGTACTTC.

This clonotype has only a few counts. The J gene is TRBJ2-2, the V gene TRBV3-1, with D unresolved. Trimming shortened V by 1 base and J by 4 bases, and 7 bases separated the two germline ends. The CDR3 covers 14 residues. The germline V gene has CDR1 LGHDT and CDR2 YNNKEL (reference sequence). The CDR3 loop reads CASSQVGRTGELFF. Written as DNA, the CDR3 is TGTGCCAGCAGCCAAGTCGGGCGCACCGGGGAGCTGTTTTTT.

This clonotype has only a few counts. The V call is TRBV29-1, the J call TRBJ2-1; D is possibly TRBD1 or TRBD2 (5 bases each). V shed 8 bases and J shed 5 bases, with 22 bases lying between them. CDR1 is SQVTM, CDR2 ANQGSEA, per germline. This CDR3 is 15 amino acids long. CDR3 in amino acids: CSLRGKGSVNNEQFF. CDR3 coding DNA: TGCAGCTTGAGGGGCAAGGGGTCGGTGAACAATGAGCAGTTCTTC.

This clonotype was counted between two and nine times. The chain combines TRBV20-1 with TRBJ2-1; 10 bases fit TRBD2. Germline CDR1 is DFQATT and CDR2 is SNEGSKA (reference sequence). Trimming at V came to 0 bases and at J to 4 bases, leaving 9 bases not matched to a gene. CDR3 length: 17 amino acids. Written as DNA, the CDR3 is TGCAGTGCTAGAGATTGGAGAACTAGCGGGGAGTACAATGAGCAGTTCTTC. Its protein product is CSARDWRTSGEYNEQFF.